These 30 T cell receptor beta chains were sequenced from one sample in a study of blood T cell repertoires in COVID-19. The assay was immunoSEQ multiplex PCR, and TCRdb's table has in-frame clones only and misses some. Of around 190,000 clones listed, around 90% are singletons. Sequencing input: PBMCs or T cells enriched from blood (not recorded which). Every receptor here comes from a man between 18 and 29 years old with acute COVID-19.

This sequence joins TRBV29-1 and TRBJ2-7; 12 positions match TRBD2. Germline V lookup: CDR1 SQVTM, CDR2 ANQGSEA. The CDR3 has 15 amino acids. Losses at the gene ends were 2 bases for V and 6 bases for J; bases not matched to a gene: 8. DNA of the CDR3: TGCAGCGTTGAATTGCAGACTAGCGGGAGTGGCGAGCAGTACTTC. Its translation: CSVELQTSGSGEQYF.

Only a few counts were recorded for this clone. CDR3 region: CASRLMNPRRTEAFF. Here the CDR3 DNA reads TGTGCCAGCAGACTCATGAACCCTCGGAGGACTGAAGCTTTCTTT. This sequence joins TRBV6-5 and TRBJ1-1; D remains unclear. Germline CDR1 MNHEY, CDR2 SVGAGI. This CDR3 has 15 amino acids. V was trimmed by 6 bases and J by 5 bases, leaving 19 bases between them.

This chain uses TRBV18 with TRBJ1-2; D might be TRBD1 (5 bases). Trimming pared 6 bases from V and 4 bases from J, leaving 15 bases between. The CDR3 runs 14 residues. The V gene's germline CDR1 is KGHSH and CDR2 LQKENI. In nucleotides, the CDR3 is TGTGCCAGCTCGGCCGACAGAGAAAGCTATGGCTACACCTTC. This translates into CASSADRESYGYTF.

The rearrangement links TRBV30 to TRBJ1-1, with a possible D match to TRBD1 (6 bases). CDR1 GTSNPN and CDR2 SVGIG come from the germline V gene (reference sequence). The V end lost 3 bases, the J end lost 6 bases, and 20 bases lay between the germline ends. This CDR3 has 15 amino acids. This chain's CDR3 is CAWSPWLGRGPEAFF. DNA of the CDR3: TGTGCCTGGAGCCCGTGGTTAGGCAGGGGCCCTGAAGCTTTCTTT.

CDR3 sequence (DNA): TGTGCCACCAGCAGAGATCATGGTAGCGATATGAGCACAGATACGCAGTATTTT. It encodes CATSRDHGSDMSTDTQYF. The chain uses TRBV15 and TRBJ2-3; maybe TRBD2 (5 bases). Between the trimmed V and J ends, which lost 0 bases and 0 bases, there was a span of 16 bases. Per the germline V gene, CDR1 is LNHNV and CDR2 is YYDKDF (reference sequence). This CDR3 has 18 residues.

This sequence joins TRBV30 and TRBJ1-5; D gene unclear. CDR1 GTSNPN and CDR2 SVGIG come from the germline V gene (reference sequence). CDR3 size: 14 residues. Trimming stripped 1 base from V and 0 bases from J, with 7 bases between. The CDR3 loop reads CAWSGAVSNQPQHF. The CDR3 DNA follows: TGTGCCTGGAGTGGAGCGGTTAGCAATCAGCCCCAGCATTTT.

The chain has TRBV7-9 and TRBJ1-2; the D gene is possibly TRBD1 (6 bases). Germline CDR1 SEHNR, CDR2 FQNEAQ (reference sequence). The CDR3 extends over 14 amino acids. Trimming removed 2 bases from V and 6 bases from J, with 13 bases in between. The CDR3 spells CASSLPGVPDGYTF. In nucleotides, the CDR3 is TGTGCCAGCAGCTTACCAGGGGTCCCGGATGGCTACACCTTC.

The gene calls are TRBV10-3 and TRBJ1-1; possible D gene TRBD1, 5 bases. V was cut by 6 bases and J by 1 base, with 9 bases left in between. The CDR3 runs 13 residues. Germline V CDR1 and CDR2: ENHRY, SYGVKD. The CDR3 bases are TGTGCCATCAGGCAGGGCGGGAACACTGAAGCTTTCTTT. The encoded protein is CAIRQGGNTEAFF.

The V gene is TRBV2, the J gene TRBJ2-1, with 11 bases matching TRBD2. Trimming took 5 bases from V and 1 from J; bases not matched to a gene: 7. Germline loops: CDR1 SNHLY, CDR2 FYNNEI. The CDR3 loop spans 17 amino acids. CDR3 loop: CASSLTSGIISYNEQFF. The CDR3 nucleotides read TGTGCCAGCAGTTTGACTAGCGGGATTATTTCCTACAATGAGCAGTTCTTC.

This chain connects TRBV19 to TRBJ2-1; D unclear. The CDR3 covers 15 residues. The V and J ends lost 5 bases and 0 bases respectively, with 11 bases between them. Germline V gives CDR1 LNHDA, CDR2 SQIVND (reference sequence). This chain's CDR3 is CASSSPEVSYNEQFF. The CDR3, as DNA: TGTGCCAGTAGTTCGCCCGAGGTCTCCTACAATGAGCAGTTCTTC.

The chain recombines TRBV4-1 with TRBJ1-2; TRBD1 matches at 10 bases. V lost 0 bases, J lost 8 bases, and 18 bases stayed unmatched. This CDR3 is built from 19 residues. Germline CDR1 and CDR2: MGHRA and YSYEKL. CDR3 sequence reads: CASSQDRFFVRQGALGYTF. CDR3 DNA: TGCGCCAGCAGCCAAGATAGGTTCTTCGTACGACAGGGGGCGCTCGGCTACACCTTC.

The chain couples TRBV11-2 to TRBJ2-1; 7 bases map to TRBD2. There are 14 residues in the CDR3. Germline trimming cut 5 bases from V and 7 bases from J; bases unmatched to any gene: 8. Per the germline V gene, CDR1 is SGHAT and CDR2 is FQNNGV. Written as DNA, the CDR3 is TGTGCCAGCAGCCCAACCGACGGGGGGAATGAGCAGTTCTTC. Its protein product is CASSPTDGGNEQFF.

The rearrangement uses TRBV12-5 and TRBJ2-1, with TRBD2 identical over 8 bases. The V and J ends lost 1 base and 4 bases, in that order; junction bases with no gene match: 3. Germline V gene data show CDR1 as LGHNT and CDR2 as FRNRAP. The CDR3 totals 15 residues. For the CDR3, the DNA is TGTGCTAGTGGTTTGGGTAGCGGGACTTACAATGAGCAGTTCTTC. This codes for CASGLGSGTYNEQFF.

The DNA of the CDR3 is TGTGCCACCAGCAGGGTGGAGCAAGAGACCCAGTACTTC. Translation gives CATSRVEQETQYF. This rearrangement joins TRBV24-1 to TRBJ2-5; possibly TRBD1 for D (5 bases). The germline V and J ends were trimmed by 7 bases and 2 bases, with 10 bases remaining between them. Germline values: CDR1 KGHDR, CDR2 SFDVKD. The CDR3 runs 13 residues.

The chain uses TRBV25-1 and TRBJ2-1; no clear D. The CDR3 has 13 amino acids. CDR1 and CDR2 (germline): MGHDK, SYGVNS. Trimming removed 7 bases at V and 0 bases at J, with 7 bases between. CDR3 bases: TGTGCCAGCACCGCCAGCTCCTACAATGAGCAGTTCTTC. It yields the protein CASTASSYNEQFF.

In this sample, this clone turned up a few times. The V gene is TRBV30, the J gene TRBJ2-5; 11 bases are a match to TRBD1. Germline CDR1 reads GTSNPN; CDR2 reads SVGIG (reference sequence). The CDR3 consists of 14 residues. Losses at the gene ends were 5 bases for V and 5 bases for J; bases not matched to a gene: 7. DNA for the CDR3: TGTGCCTGGGGAGGACAGGGGGCGGAGGAGACCCAGTACTTC. Residues: CAWGGQGAEETQYF.

This sequence joins TRBV7-2 and TRBJ2-7; 7 nucleotides match TRBD1. The CDR3 runs 14 residues. V was clipped by 3 bases and J by 3 bases; unmatched bases: 5. Germline loops: CDR1 SGHTA, CDR2 FQGNSA. DNA of the CDR3: TGTGCCAGCAGCTTGGACAGGTCGTACTACGAGCAGTACTTC. It encodes CASSLDRSYYEQYF.

V gene TRBV6-2 or TRBV6-3 combines with J gene TRBJ1-2; D is perhaps TRBD1 (5 bases). This CDR3 has 15 amino acids. V lost 5 bases, J lost 4 bases, and 17 bases lay in between. Looked up from germline, CDR1 is MNHEY and CDR2 is SVGEGT. The CDR3 nucleotides are TGTGCCAGCAGTGCCCCGGCGGGGCTTATCTATGGCTACACCTTC. As protein: CASSAPAGLIYGYTF.

The gene calls are TRBV28 and TRBJ2-7, with D maybe TRBD1 (6 bases). CDR3 size: 12 residues. CDR1 is MDHEN and CDR2 is SYDVKM in the germline V gene. Trimming stripped 5 bases from V and 3 bases from J, with 8 bases between. CDR3 protein: CASSSRGYEQYF. CDR3 DNA sequence: TGTGCCAGCAGTAGCAGGGGCTACGAGCAGTACTTC.

The CDR3 loop is CASSPGTTTYEQYF. The CDR3 DNA sequence: TGTGCCAGCAGCCCCGGGACAACGACCTACGAGCAGTACTTC. The chain carries TRBV9 and TRBJ2-7, with D tentatively TRBD1 (6 bases). Germline V gene lookup returns CDR1 SGDLS and CDR2 YYNGEE. The CDR3 extends over 14 amino acids. V was clipped by 4 bases and J by 2 bases, with 13 bases between them.

The chain is built from TRBV3-1 (or the pseudogene TRBV3-2) and TRBJ2-7, with D unclear. Trimming took off 4 bases at V and 0 bases at J, with 4 bases between the two ends. From germline, CDR1 is LGHDT and CDR2 YNNKEL (reference sequence). The CDR3 is 12 residues long. Here the CDR3 reads CASSLHSYEQYF. CDR3 sequence (DNA): TGTGCCAGCAGCCTACACTCCTACGAGCAGTACTTC.

This clone was counted between two and nine times. The chain joins TRBV19 to TRBJ1-4; 9 bases are a match to TRBD1. After removal of 3 bases from V and 3 bases from J, the junction contained 14 bases not matched to a gene. Looked up from germline, CDR1 is LNHDA and CDR2 is SQIVND (reference sequence). The CDR3 runs to 19 residues. CDR3 region: CASSIRRGTGNIANEKLFF. CDR3 DNA sequence: TGTGCCAGTAGTATCCGCCGGGGGACAGGGAATATTGCTAATGAAAAACTGTTTTTT.

V and J are TRBV5-8 and TRBJ1-1; D unresolved. Germline CDR1 and CDR2: SGHTS and YDEGEE. V was trimmed by 4 bases and J by 3 bases, leaving 13 bases between them. The CDR3 has 14 residues. This CDR3 is CASSGLTPHTEAFF. For the CDR3, the DNA is TGTGCCAGCAGCGGGTTGACACCACACACTGAAGCTTTCTTT.

This clone came up once. This chain joins TRBV15 and TRBJ2-3; D is ambiguous. Germline-derived CDR1 and CDR2 are LNHNV and YYDKDF (reference sequence). V shed 3 bases and J shed 3 bases, with 4 bases lying between them. CDR3 length: 12 amino acids. The CDR3 region has the DNA TGTGCCACCAGCAGTCGGACAGATACGCAGTATTTT. This translates into CATSSRTDTQYF.

The chain combines TRBV11-1 with TRBJ2-5; tentative D call: TRBD2 (6 bases). The CDR3 is made up of 14 amino acids. Germline loops: CDR1 SGHAT, CDR2 FQDESV (reference sequence). Trimming left V 0 bases short and J 6 bases short, with 11 bases between. The CDR3 region is CASSLAGEVKTQYF. CDR3 coding DNA: TGTGCCAGCAGCTTAGCGGGGGAGGTAAAGACCCAGTACTTC.

This clone has only a few counts. The chain couples TRBV6-4 to TRBJ1-2; 7 bases are shared with TRBD1. The J segment lost 5 bases and the V segment lost 6 bases, leaving 12 bases of the junction unmatched. Germline lookup yields CDR1 MRHNA and CDR2 SNTAGT. The CDR3 totals 15 residues. Written as DNA, the CDR3 is TGTGCCAGCAGCTCCGGGGTACAGGGGTCGTATGGCTACACCTTC. Translation: CASSSGVQGSYGYTF.

The chain combines TRBV19 with TRBJ2-5; 10 bases agree with TRBD1. V lost 6 bases, J lost 5 bases, and 9 bases stayed unmatched. Germline loops: CDR1 LNHDA, CDR2 SQIVND (reference sequence). The CDR3 is 15 residues long. CDR3 nucleotides: TGTGCCAGTAGCCTAGGACAGGGGGAGGCGGAGACCCAGTACTTC. Amino acids: CASSLGQGEAETQYF.

This chain uses TRBV4-1 with TRBJ1-1; D uncertain. V was cut by 5 bases and J by 0 bases, with 19 bases left in between. CDR1 is MGHRA, CDR2 YSYEKL, per germline. The length of the CDR3 is 17 residues. CDR3 protein: CASSFRTGGTMNTEAFF. In nucleotides, the CDR3 is TGCGCCAGCAGCTTCCGGACGGGAGGCACCATGAACACTGAAGCTTTCTTT.

The rearrangement links TRBV30 to TRBJ1-4; TRBD1 aligns across 8 bases. V shed 5 bases, J shed 1 base, and the junction held 24 bases outside the gene matches. CDR3 length: 21 residues. The germline V gene has CDR1 GTSNPN and CDR2 SVGIG (reference sequence). CDR3 DNA sequence: TGTGCCTGGGAGGCCCCGTACGGGACAGGCCTTTCCATGGTAACTAATGAAAAACTGTTTTTT. This translates into CAWEAPYGTGLSMVTNEKLFF.

The chain has TRBV11-2 and TRBJ1-2, with D tentatively TRBD1 (5 bases). The CDR3 is 12 amino acids. Trimming left V 3 bases short and J 4 bases short, with 6 bases between. CDR1 and CDR2 from the germline V gene are SGHAT and FQNNGV. The CDR3 loop reads CASSLGPYGYTF. The CDR3, as DNA: TGTGCCAGCAGCTTGGGGCCCTATGGCTACACCTTC.